This is a list of T cell receptor beta chains from one sample in a study. TCRdb re-called the 5' RACE reads with MiXCR, one entry per CDR3 protein. The data hold under 65,000 distinct CDR3 sequences, with roughly 30% observed a single time. The sequenced sample consisted of tumor-infiltrating memory CD4+ T cells sorted from the breast tumor. The receptors here all came from a female donor with breast cancer. The CDR3 runs from the conserved cysteine through the conserved F or W. A D gene is named only where the DNA matches it firmly. Some rows have no size entry. The others give once, few or many, or a class for an expanded clone.

d_call: NA; v_call: TRBV7-2; clone_size: NA; j_call: TRBJ1-4; cdr3_nt: TGTGCCAGCAGCTTAGTAGGGGAAAAACTGTTCTTT; cdr3_aa: CASSLVGEKLFF
d_call: NA; v_call: TRBV6-5; clone_size: NA; j_call: TRBJ2-5; cdr3_nt: TGTGCCAGCAGTTACATTGGGACGGACCAAGAGACCCAGTACTTC; cdr3_aa: CASSYIGTDQETQYF
d_call: NA; v_call: TRBV28; clone_size: few; j_call: TRBJ1-2; cdr3_nt: TGTGCCAGCAGTTCCCCGTCGGACACCTTCTATGGCTACACCTTC; cdr3_aa: CASSSPSDTFYGYTF
d_call: TRBD1; v_call: TRBV13; clone_size: NA; j_call: TRBJ2-7; cdr3_nt: TGTGCCAGCAGCTTAGTCCCCCCGGACAGGGGAGGCGAGCAGTACTTC; cdr3_aa: CASSLVPPDRGGEQYF
d_call: NA; v_call: TRBV3-1; clone_size: few; j_call: TRBJ2-7; cdr3_nt: TGTGCCAGCAGCCAAAATATAGGCGGCGAGCAGTACTTC; cdr3_aa: CASSQNIGGEQYF
d_call: NA; v_call: TRBV5-1; clone_size: many; j_call: TRBJ1-2; cdr3_nt: TGCGCCAGCAATAATTACCCCGAGGATGGCTACACCTTC; cdr3_aa: CASNNYPEDGYTF
d_call: NA; v_call: TRBV6-5; clone_size: NA; j_call: TRBJ2-3; cdr3_nt: TGTACCAGCAGTTACTCGAATCTGGGAGGCGATACACAGTATTTT; cdr3_aa: CTSSYSNLGGDTQYF
d_call: TRBD1; v_call: TRBV6-5; clone_size: NA; j_call: TRBJ1-5; cdr3_nt: TGTGCCAGCAGTTACGGGACAGGGGGCAATCAGCCCCAGCATTTT; cdr3_aa: CASSYGTGGNQPQHF
d_call: NA; v_call: TRBV20-1; clone_size: few; j_call: TRBJ2-5; cdr3_nt: TGCAGTGCCTACAGGGTACGGGAGACCCAGTACTTC; cdr3_aa: CSAYRVRETQYF
d_call: NA; v_call: TRBV7-2; clone_size: few; j_call: TRBJ1-2; cdr3_nt: TGTGCCAGCAGCTTAGGGACAGACCACTACACCTTC; cdr3_aa: CASSLGTDHYTF
d_call: NA; v_call: TRBV12-3/TRBV12-4; clone_size: few; j_call: TRBJ1-2; cdr3_nt: TGTGCCAGCAGTTTGGGGGGGACGGACTATGGCTACACCTTC; cdr3_aa: CASSLGGTDYGYTF
d_call: TRBD2; v_call: TRBV10-2; clone_size: many; j_call: TRBJ2-7; cdr3_nt: TGCGCCAGCAGTGAGATTAGCGGGGGCACCAACTCCTACGAGCAGTACTTC; cdr3_aa: CASSEISGGTNSYEQYF
d_call: NA; v_call: TRBV7-9; clone_size: NA; j_call: TRBJ2-3; cdr3_nt: TGTGCCAGCAGTCAAGGGGTGGCAGATACGCAGTATTTT; cdr3_aa: CASSQGVADTQYF
d_call: TRBD1; v_call: TRBV6-5; clone_size: NA; j_call: TRBJ1-6; cdr3_nt: TGTGCCAGCTGGACAGGAGATAGGGCACCCCTCCACTTT; cdr3_aa: CASWTGDRAPLHF
d_call: TRBD2; v_call: TRBV5-1; clone_size: NA; j_call: TRBJ2-5; cdr3_nt: TGCGCCAGCAGCGTTGCTAGCGGGAAAGAGACCCAGTACTTC; cdr3_aa: CASSVASGKETQYF
d_call: TRBD1; v_call: TRBV5-1; clone_size: few; j_call: TRBJ2-7; cdr3_nt: TGCGCCAGCTCGACAGGGGGCGGGTACGAGCAGTACTTC; cdr3_aa: CASSTGGGYEQYF
d_call: TRBD1; v_call: TRBV7-2; clone_size: NA; j_call: TRBJ1-2; cdr3_nt: TGTGCCAGCAGCACCTACAGGGGAGGGGACTATGGCTACACCTTC; cdr3_aa: CASSTYRGGDYGYTF
d_call: NA; v_call: TRBV10-1; clone_size: NA; j_call: TRBJ1-1; cdr3_nt: TGCGCCAGCAGTGAGTCAAGGTTTAACACTGAAGCTTTCTTT; cdr3_aa: CASSESRFNTEAFF
d_call: NA; v_call: TRBV5-1; clone_size: NA; j_call: TRBJ1-1; cdr3_nt: TGCGCCAGCAGCTTCTCCGGGTGGGACACTGAAGCTTTCTTT; cdr3_aa: CASSFSGWDTEAFF
d_call: NA; v_call: TRBV15; clone_size: NA; j_call: TRBJ2-3; cdr3_nt: TGTGCCACCAGCAGAGATCAAGATACGCAGTATTTT; cdr3_aa: CATSRDQDTQYF
d_call: TRBD2; v_call: TRBV20-1; clone_size: NA; j_call: TRBJ2-7; cdr3_nt: TGCAGTGCTAGATTTAGCGGGAGGTCGTATTCTTACGAGCAGTACTTC; cdr3_aa: CSARFSGRSYSYEQYF
d_call: TRBD2; v_call: TRBV5-1; clone_size: few; j_call: TRBJ2-7; cdr3_nt: TGCGCCAGCAGCCCGTCGACTAGCGGGAGTCAGGAGCAGTACTTC; cdr3_aa: CASSPSTSGSQEQYF
d_call: NA; v_call: TRBV7-8; clone_size: NA; j_call: TRBJ1-2; cdr3_nt: TGTGCCAGCAGCTCCGGGACACCATTTAACTATGGCTACACCTTC; cdr3_aa: CASSSGTPFNYGYTF
d_call: NA; v_call: TRBV11-2; clone_size: NA; j_call: TRBJ2-2; cdr3_nt: TGTGCCAGCAGCCTTAACACCGGGGGAACCGGGGAGCTGTTTTTT; cdr3_aa: CASSLNTGGTGELFF
d_call: TRBD1; v_call: TRBV9; clone_size: few; j_call: TRBJ2-3; cdr3_nt: TGTGCCAGCAGCTTACAGGGGCTTGGAGATACGCAGTATTTT; cdr3_aa: CASSLQGLGDTQYF
d_call: TRBD1; v_call: TRBV5-6; clone_size: NA; j_call: TRBJ2-5; cdr3_nt: TGTGCCGGCAGCTTGGGACAGACTACGGAGACCCAGTACTTC; cdr3_aa: CAGSLGQTTETQYF
d_call: NA; v_call: TRBV5-6; clone_size: NA; j_call: TRBJ1-2; cdr3_nt: TGTGCCAGCAGCTTCGGACAGCCCGCCTATGGCTACACCTTC; cdr3_aa: CASSFGQPAYGYTF
d_call: NA; v_call: TRBV6-1; clone_size: NA; j_call: TRBJ1-1; cdr3_nt: TGTGCCAGCACCACAGGAGTGATGAGAGACACTGAAGCTTTCTTT; cdr3_aa: CASTTGVMRDTEAFF
d_call: NA; v_call: TRBV7-2; clone_size: few; j_call: TRBJ2-3; cdr3_nt: TGTGCCAGCAGCTTGGAAAAACCGGATACGCAGTATTTT; cdr3_aa: CASSLEKPDTQYF
d_call: NA; v_call: TRBV7-9; clone_size: NA; j_call: TRBJ1-2; cdr3_nt: TGTGCCAGCAGCCCCTTGGGGATCGACTATGGCTACACCTTC; cdr3_aa: CASSPLGIDYGYTF
d_call: NA; v_call: TRBV6-5; clone_size: NA; j_call: TRBJ2-7; cdr3_nt: TGTGCCAGCAGTTACTCGTTCGCGGGCGGTGGCGAGCAGTACTTC; cdr3_aa: CASSYSFAGGGEQYF
d_call: TRBD1; v_call: TRBV5-1; clone_size: once; j_call: TRBJ2-2; cdr3_nt: TGCGCCAGCAGCTTGTTGAGGACAGGCTTAGACCTCCGGGACACCGGGGAGCTGTTTTTT; cdr3_aa: CASSLLRTGLDLRDTGELFF
d_call: NA; v_call: TRBV7-3; clone_size: many; j_call: TRBJ2-1; cdr3_nt: TGTGCCAGCAGCTTCGCAGGCGGTGAGCAGTTCTTC; cdr3_aa: CASSFAGGEQFF
d_call: NA; v_call: TRBV19; clone_size: NA; j_call: TRBJ2-6; cdr3_nt: TGTGCCAGTAGTAAACCCCTTCGGAACAGGGCTGGGGCCAACGTCCTGACTTTC; cdr3_aa: CASSKPLRNRAGANVLTF
d_call: TRBD2; v_call: TRBV7-2; clone_size: NA; j_call: TRBJ2-1; cdr3_nt: TGTGCCAGCAGCTCAAGCGGGACCAACTACAATGAGCAGTTCTTC; cdr3_aa: CASSSSGTNYNEQFF
d_call: TRBD2; v_call: TRBV7-7; clone_size: NA; j_call: TRBJ2-1; cdr3_nt: TGTGCTAGCAGCTTAGTAGGACTAGACAATGAGCAGTTCTTC; cdr3_aa: CASSLVGLDNEQFF
d_call: NA; v_call: TRBV7-9; clone_size: NA; j_call: TRBJ2-3; cdr3_nt: TGTGCCAGCAGCCCAAATAGGCTACGTGTTTCTATCGATACGCAGTATTTT; cdr3_aa: CASSPNRLRVSIDTQYF
d_call: NA; v_call: TRBV7-2; clone_size: NA; j_call: TRBJ2-5; cdr3_nt: TGTGCCAGCAGCTCAGCGAGCGAGACCCAGTACTTC; cdr3_aa: CASSSASETQYF
d_call: NA; v_call: TRBV7-2; clone_size: few; j_call: TRBJ2-7; cdr3_nt: TGTGCCAGCAGCTTAGGGGTCCGGACCTACGAGCAGTACTTC; cdr3_aa: CASSLGVRTYEQYF
d_call: NA; v_call: TRBV6-2/TRBV6-3; clone_size: few; j_call: TRBJ2-7; cdr3_nt: TGTGCCAGCAGTCGGAGGGACGAGCAGTACTTC; cdr3_aa: CASSRRDEQYF
d_call: NA; v_call: TRBV4-2; clone_size: NA; j_call: TRBJ2-1; cdr3_nt: TGTGCCAGCAGCCAGGCCCGGGACCTATTTGGGACGAATGAGCAGTTCTTC; cdr3_aa: CASSQARDLFGTNEQFF
d_call: NA; v_call: TRBV4-1; clone_size: few; j_call: TRBJ1-3; cdr3_nt: TGCGCCAGCAGCCAAGATTGGAGAAGGACTGACTGGAGGAACACCATATATTTT; cdr3_aa: CASSQDWRRTDWRNTIYF
d_call: NA; v_call: TRBV29-1; clone_size: NA; j_call: TRBJ1-5; cdr3_nt: TGCAGCGTGCTTGCGGGCATTAATCAGCCCCAGCATTTT; cdr3_aa: CSVLAGINQPQHF
d_call: NA; v_call: TRBV7-2; clone_size: NA; j_call: TRBJ1-2; cdr3_nt: TGTGCCGGCAGCTTAGAACGCAGAGACTATGGCTACACCTTC; cdr3_aa: CAGSLERRDYGYTF
d_call: TRBD1; v_call: TRBV7-9; clone_size: NA; j_call: TRBJ1-2; cdr3_nt: TGTGCCAGCGTAGACAGGGATTATGGCTACACCTTC; cdr3_aa: CASVDRDYGYTF
d_call: TRBD1; v_call: TRBV28; clone_size: NA; j_call: TRBJ1-2; cdr3_nt: TGTGCCAGCAAGGGGGCCCGACGGGACTATGGCTACACCTTC; cdr3_aa: CASKGARRDYGYTF
d_call: NA; v_call: TRBV19; clone_size: NA; j_call: TRBJ1-5; cdr3_nt: TGTGCCAGTAGTATAGATCGCCAAGGGGGGGAGCCCCAGCATTTT; cdr3_aa: CASSIDRQGGEPQHF
d_call: NA; v_call: TRBV10-3; clone_size: few; j_call: TRBJ1-1; cdr3_nt: TGTGCCATCAGTGTCCACCAGGGAAAAGGCACTGAAGCTTTCTTT; cdr3_aa: CAISVHQGKGTEAFF
d_call: NA; v_call: TRBV6-5; clone_size: NA; j_call: TRBJ1-6; cdr3_nt: TGTGCCAGCAGTCGAACTAATACACCCCTCCACTTT; cdr3_aa: CASSRTNTPLHF